The 32 T cell receptor beta chains presented below share a single source sample, sequenced in a study of Ad26.COV2.S vaccination and SARS-CoV-2 variants. Treatment: about 20 received Ad26.COV2.S at low or high dose, single or two shots; several received placebo; per-sample allocation not given. Sampling happened 63 days after the first vaccine or placebo injection. The data were produced by immunoSEQ multiplex PCR, yet TCRdb's version contains in-frame clones alone and is incomplete. The sample lists 400,000 to 450,000 clones; roughly 88% were seen once. The source was peripheral blood, collected in a trial of Ad26.COV2.S vaccine versus placebo. All receptors derive from a person between 18 and 65 years old who received the Ad26.COV2.S COVID-19 vaccine or a placebo.

The rearrangement uses TRBV20-1 and TRBJ1-1; D unclear. The V end was cut by 5 bases, the J end by 2 bases, with 6 bases between. CDR3 length: 11 residues. Germline V lookup: CDR1 DFQATT, CDR2 SNEGSKA (reference sequence). CDR3 sequence (DNA): TGCAGTGCTGGGGTAAACACTGAAGCTTTCTTT. It specifies CSAGVNTEAFF.

This clone was picked up one time. The genes are TRBV4-2 and TRBJ1-2; 7 bases match TRBD1. The CDR3 contains 15 residues. The V gene end was trimmed by 4 bases and the J gene end by 0 bases; junction bases not matched to a gene: 5. CDR1 is LGHNA and CDR2 is YNFKEQ in the germline V gene. CDR3 sequence reads: CASSLAGTANYGYTF. Here the CDR3 DNA reads TGTGCCAGCAGCCTCGCCGGGACAGCTAACTATGGCTACACCTTC.

This clone has a single count. This chain uses TRBV19 with TRBJ1-2; 8 bases match TRBD1. Trimming took 6 bases from V and 8 from J; bases not matched to a gene: 17. This CDR3 has 16 residues. Germline CDR1 LNHDA, CDR2 SQIVND (reference sequence). The CDR3: CASSLLQDRGRGGYTF. The CDR3 DNA sequence: TGTGCCAGTAGCCTACTTCAAGACAGGGGACGAGGGGGCTACACCTTC.

This chain links TRBV10-3 with TRBJ2-3; 8 bases fit TRBD2. This CDR3 has 16 amino acids. V lost 5 bases to trimming and J lost 5 bases; unmatched junction nucleotides: 12. Germline V gives CDR1 ENHRY, CDR2 SYGVKD. CDR3 amino acids: CAISQSGTRKGDTQYF. The CDR3 DNA reads as TGTGCCATCAGTCAATCCGGGACTAGGAAAGGAGATACGCAGTATTTT.

The rearrangement uses TRBV12-5 and TRBJ2-3; D not resolved. This CDR3 region has 13 residues. The germline CDR1 and CDR2 sequences are LGHNT and FRNRAP. The V end was cut by 5 bases, the J end by 1 base, with 7 bases between. The DNA of the CDR3 is TGTGCTAGTGGTCGCTCCGGCACAGATACGCAGTATTTT. Protein product: CASGRSGTDTQYF.

This rearrangement joins TRBV9 to TRBJ1-3, with D tentatively TRBD1 (5 bases). Looked up from germline, CDR1 is SGDLS and CDR2 is YYNGEE. The ends were cut back, 4 bases at V and 2 bases at J, with 10 bases in the middle. CDR3 length: 14 amino acids. In DNA, the CDR3 is TGTGCCAGCAGCTCGGCGGGGGCTGGAAACACCATATATTTT. Encoded protein: CASSSAGAGNTIYF.

This chain joins TRBV19 and TRBJ2-7; 8 nucleotides agree with TRBD1. Germline V gives CDR1 LNHDA, CDR2 SQIVND (reference sequence). The CDR3 is 16 amino acids. Trimming cost V 5 bases and J 0 bases; bases outside gene matches: 9. CDR3 sequence: CASSANRGIYSYEQYF. CDR3 nucleotide sequence: TGTGCCAGTAGTGCCAACAGGGGGATTTACTCCTACGAGCAGTACTTC.

V usage is TRBV9 and J usage is TRBJ1-2, with D tentatively TRBD1 (6 bases). CDR3 length: 15 amino acids. Trimming shortened V by 5 bases and J by 0 bases, and 14 bases separated the two germline ends. The germline V gene has CDR1 SGDLS and CDR2 YYNGEE. The CDR3 sequence: CASSGGLTANYGYTF. The CDR3, as DNA: TGTGCCAGCAGTGGGGGGCTTACCGCTAACTATGGCTACACCTTC.

This clone has just one count. The chain carries TRBV15 and TRBJ2-3; D remains ambiguous. The CDR3 sequence is 19 residues long. From germline, CDR1 is LNHNV and CDR2 YYDKDF (reference sequence). The V end was cut by 5 bases, the J end by 2 bases, with 26 bases between. The DNA for the CDR3 is TGTGCCACCAGCGCCACTATGGGTTTCATAGCCAATTCCACAGATACGCAGTATTTT. Its protein product is CATSATMGFIANSTDTQYF. The full variable domain, completed using reference TRBV15 and TRBJ2-3, is DAMVIQNPRYQVTQFGKPVTLSCSQTLNHNVMYWYQQKSSQAPKLLFHYYDKDFNNEADTPDNFQSRRPNTSFCFLDIRSPGLGDTAMYLCATSATMGFIANSTDTQYFGPGTRLTVL.

The V gene is TRBV29-1, the J gene TRBJ1-4, with 11 nucleotides matching TRBD1. The germline V gene has CDR1 SQVTM and CDR2 ANQGSEA. J was trimmed by 7 bases and V by 3 bases; bases with no gene match: 4. The CDR3 length is 14 residues. The DNA of the CDR3 is TGCAGCGTTGATGGGGGACAGGGGGGTGAAAAACTGTTTTTT. It codes for CSVDGGQGGEKLFF.

CDR3 residues: CASSEWNTGELFF. The CDR3 nucleotides read TGTGCCAGCAGTGAATGGAACACCGGGGAGCTGTTTTTT. This chain joins TRBV2 and TRBJ2-2, with unresolved D. CDR3 length: 13 amino acids. Germline CDR1 is SNHLY and CDR2 is FYNNEI. V lost 2 bases to trimming and J lost 1 base, with 2 bases between them.

V gene TRBV6-5 combines with J gene TRBJ2-1, with D tentatively TRBD1 (6 bases). The germline CDR1 and CDR2 sequences are MNHEY and SVGAGI. With 6 bases removed from V and 6 bases from J, the gap between germline ends came to 9 bases. This CDR3 contains 12 residues. The CDR3 sequence is CASRQGPNEQFF. CDR3 nucleotides: TGTGCCAGCAGGCAGGGGCCCAATGAGCAGTTCTTC.

The chain uses TRBV10-3 and TRBJ2-2; no clear D. The germline gives CDR1 ENHRY, CDR2 SYGVKD. CDR3 length: 14 residues. Trimming left V 0 bases short and J 3 bases short, with 5 bases between. The CDR3 nucleotides are TGTGCCATCAGTGAGTCTGTGGACACCGGGGAGCTGTTTTTT. Protein product: CAISESVDTGELFF.

The chain employs TRBV14 and TRBJ1-1; no definite D call. This CDR3 spans 13 amino acids. Germline CDR1 reads SGHDN; CDR2 reads FVKESK. V was shortened by 5 bases and J by 0 bases, with 7 bases between the two germline ends. CDR3 residues: CASSFSMNTEAFF. CDR3 coding DNA: TGTGCCAGCAGCTTTAGCATGAACACTGAAGCTTTCTTT. Combining the CDR3 with reference TRBV14 and TRBJ1-1 gives the whole variable domain EAGVTQFPSHSVIEKGQTVTLRCDPISGHDNLYWYRRVMGKEIKFLLHFVKESKQDESGMPNNRFLAERTGGTYSTLKVQPAELEDSGVYFCASSFSMNTEAFFGQGTRLTVV.

The rearrangement links TRBV2 to TRBJ2-7; no reliable D call. V gave up 5 bases and J gave up 1 base, with 12 bases separating them. Germline CDR1 SNHLY, CDR2 FYNNEI. The CDR3 has 14 residues. The CDR3 sequence is CASSREVESYEQYF. The CDR3, as DNA: TGTGCCAGCAGTAGGGAAGTGGAGTCCTACGAGCAGTACTTC.

The chain is built from TRBV28 and TRBJ2-3; D is unclear. Deletions cut 7 bases from V and 5 bases from J, with 19 bases between. CDR1 is MDHEN and CDR2 is SYDVKM in the germline V gene. CDR3 size: 15 residues. The CDR3 reads CASNSPTTARDTQYF. The CDR3 DNA reads TGTGCCAGCAATAGCCCCACTACTGCGCGAGATACGCAGTATTTT. The whole variable domain, filled in from reference TRBV28 and TRBJ2-3, reads DVKVTQSSRYLVKRTGEKVFLECVQDMDHENMFWYRQDPGLGLRLIYFSYDVKMKEKGDIPEGYSVSREKKERFSLILESASTNQTSMYLCASNSPTTARDTQYFGPGTRLTVL.

The rearrangement uses TRBV3-1 (or the pseudogene TRBV3-2) and TRBJ2-2; D is perhaps TRBD1 (5 bases). The ends were cut back, 2 bases at V and 1 base at J, with 8 bases in the middle. Looked up from germline, CDR1 is LGHDT and CDR2 is YNNKEL (reference sequence). The CDR3 has 15 residues. CDR3 amino acids: CASSQLGENTGELFF. The DNA of the CDR3 is TGTGCCAGCAGCCAATTAGGGGAGAACACCGGGGAGCTGTTTTTT.

Points on this clone: The same CDR3 is also encoded by other DNA sequences in this sample. The chain employs TRBV19 and TRBJ2-7; D perhaps matches TRBD1 (5 bases). The V gene lost 3 bases and the J gene lost 1 base, with 7 bases spanning the gap. Germline V gene data show CDR1 as LNHDA and CDR2 as SQIVND (reference sequence). The CDR3 is 13 residues long. The DNA of the CDR3 is TGTGCCAGTAGTATTACAGGTTCCTACGAGCAGTACTTC. This encodes CASSITGSYEQYF.

This chain uses TRBV4-2 with TRBJ2-7, with TRBD2 identical over 16 bases. Germline trimming cut 3 bases from V and 2 bases from J; bases unmatched to any gene: 1. This CDR3 has 16 amino acids. From germline, CDR1 is LGHNA and CDR2 YNFKEQ. CDR3 coding DNA: TGTGCCAGCAGCCAGGGACTAGCGGGAGGGCCCTACGAGCAGTACTTC. Its protein product is CASSQGLAGGPYEQYF.

V is TRBV5-1 and J is TRBJ1-3; a weak D match, TRBD1 (6 bases). V lost 0 bases to trimming and J lost 2 bases, with 12 bases between them. This CDR3 region has 16 residues. The V gene's germline CDR1 is SGHRS and CDR2 YFSETQ. CDR3 in amino acids: CASSLGGTGTGNTIYF. As DNA, the CDR3 is TGCGCCAGCAGCTTGGGGGGAACAGGGACTGGAAACACCATATATTTT.

The V call is TRBV5-5, the J call TRBJ2-5; TRBD1 matches 9 bases. The junction had 9 bases not matched to a gene; V was cut back by 5 bases and J by 1 base. Germline V gives CDR1 SGHKS, CDR2 YYEKEE (reference sequence). The CDR3 loop spans 16 amino acids. The chain's CDR3 is CASSGGQGLGQETQYF. The CDR3 DNA reads as TGTGCCAGCAGTGGGGGACAGGGATTAGGCCAAGAGACCCAGTACTTC.

The rearrangement links TRBV7-6 to TRBJ2-4; D perhaps matches TRBD1 (6 bases). Germline lookup yields CDR1 SGHVS and CDR2 FNYEAQ. V gave up 2 bases and J gave up 2 bases, with 22 bases separating them. The CDR3 has 19 amino acids. As DNA, the CDR3 is TGTGCCAGCAGCTTATCCGGGATAGGGACAAGGACCTCCAAAAACATTCAGTACTTC. As protein: CASSLSGIGTRTSKNIQYF. The whole variable domain, filled in from reference TRBV7-6 and TRBJ2-4, reads GAGVSQSPRYKVTKRGQDVALRCDPISGHVSLYWYRQALGQGPEFLTYFNYEAQQDKSGLPNDRFSAERPEGSISTLTIQRTEQRDSAMYRCASSLSGIGTRTSKNIQYFGAGTRLSVL.

Only one count was recorded for this clone. No DNA is shown, since the ends of the CDR3 on it are uncertain; the CDR3 is the one TCRdb lists. The genes are TRBV5-1 and TRBJ1-1. Including both end residues, the CDR3 is 17 amino acids long. Germline CDR1 is SGHRS and CDR2 is YFSETQ. The CDR3 sequence is CASSLVFGAGLNTEAFF.

This sequence joins TRBV11-3 and TRBJ2-5, with D perhaps matching TRBD1 (6 bases). Germline V gives CDR1 SGHNT, CDR2 YENEEA. V was trimmed by 4 bases and J by 4 bases, leaving 16 bases between them. The CDR3 extends over 15 amino acids. CDR3 DNA sequence: TGTGCCAGCAGCTCCCGGGACACTACAACAGAGACCCAGTACTTC. It encodes CASSSRDTTTETQYF.

The sample holds one count of this clone. V and J are TRBV25-1 and TRBJ1-3; a possible D gene is TRBD1 (5 bases). The CDR3 covers 15 residues. The V end was cut by 0 bases, the J end by 2 bases, with 8 bases between. The germline gives CDR1 MGHDK, CDR2 SYGVNS. This chain's CDR3 is CASSEYGTAGNTIYF. The CDR3 coding sequence is TGTGCCAGCAGTGAATACGGGACGGCTGGAAACACCATATATTTT.

This chain connects TRBV19 to TRBJ1-1; D is perhaps TRBD1 (5 bases). V lost 10 bases to trimming and J lost 3 bases, with 12 bases between them. CDR1 and CDR2 (germline): LNHDA, SQIVND (reference sequence). There are 12 residues in the CDR3. CDR3 sequence (DNA): TGTGCCAACCAGGGAGTTGACACTGAAGCTTTCTTT. Translating gives CANQGVDTEAFF.

As regards this clone: In the same sample, other DNA sequences code for this CDR3. V is TRBV7-9 and J is TRBJ2-7; D is ambiguous. Germline-derived CDR1 and CDR2 are SEHNR and FQNEAQ (reference sequence). The CDR3 contains 13 residues. Trimming took off 1 base at V and 3 bases at J, with 7 bases between the two ends. CDR3 sequence: CASSLVGNYEQYF. The CDR3 nucleotides are TGTGCCAGCAGCTTAGTGGGGAACTACGAGCAGTACTTC.

This chain connects TRBV19 to TRBJ2-7, with D possibly being TRBD1 (6 bases). Per germline, CDR1 LNHDA and CDR2 SQIVND (reference sequence). The CDR3 is 13 residues long. V was shortened by 5 bases and J by 6 bases, with 14 bases between the two germline ends. The CDR3 nucleotides read TGTGCCAGTAGTGACAGGCTGAGTGGCGAGCAGTACTTC. Translated, it gives CASSDRLSGEQYF. The full variable domain, in which reference TRBV19 and TRBJ2-7 provide the parts outside the CDR3, is DGGITQSPKYLFRKEGQNVTLSCEQNLNHDAMYWYRQDPGQGLRLIYYSQIVNDFQKGDIAEGYSVSREKKESFPLTVTSAQKNPTAFYLCASSDRLSGEQYFGPGTRLTVT.

This clone was detected only once. The CDR3: CASSVGSGNQPQHF. In nucleotides, the CDR3 is TGTGCCAGCAGCGTAGGGTCGGGCAATCAGCCCCAGCATTTT. The chain couples TRBV9 to TRBJ1-5; no firm D call. Germline V CDR1 and CDR2: SGDLS, YYNGEE. V shed 0 bases and J shed 2 bases, with 6 bases lying between them. CDR3 length: 14 amino acids.

This clone has more than one count but fewer than ten. The chain carries TRBV21-1 and TRBJ1-2; the table calls TRBD1, which could not be checked here. TRBV21-1 is shown as a pseudogene. The length of the CDR3 is 13 residues. CDR3 in DNA: TGTGCCAGCAGCAGACAGTTCTTCTATGGCTACACCTTC. Translated, it gives CASSRQFFYGYTF.

The V call is TRBV19, the J call TRBJ2-7; TRBD2 aligns across 9 bases. Germline CDR1 is LNHDA and CDR2 is SQIVND (reference sequence). J gave up 6 bases and V 4 bases, and 7 bases lay outside the gene matches. The CDR3 length is 14 residues. CDR3 sequence reads: CASSTQAGGFEQYF. CDR3 DNA: TGTGCCAGTAGTACCCAAGCGGGAGGATTCGAGCAGTACTTC. Filled out from reference TRBV19 and TRBJ2-7, the complete variable domain reads DGGITQSPKYLFRKEGQNVTLSCEQNLNHDAMYWYRQDPGQGLRLIYYSQIVNDFQKGDIAEGYSVSREKKESFPLTVTSAQKNPTAFYLCASSTQAGGFEQYFGPGTRLTVT.

About this clone itself: Mismatch with germline at one junction end may stem from a read error. The chain uses TRBV28 and TRBJ2-5, with D possibly called TRBD1 or TRBD2 (5 bases each). CDR1 and CDR2 from the germline V gene are MDHEN and SYDVKM. The CDR3 is made up of 12 amino acids. This chain's CDR3 is CASSLVGVPKDF. DNA of the CDR3: TGTGCCAGCAGTTTGGTGGGGGTACCCAAGGACTTC.